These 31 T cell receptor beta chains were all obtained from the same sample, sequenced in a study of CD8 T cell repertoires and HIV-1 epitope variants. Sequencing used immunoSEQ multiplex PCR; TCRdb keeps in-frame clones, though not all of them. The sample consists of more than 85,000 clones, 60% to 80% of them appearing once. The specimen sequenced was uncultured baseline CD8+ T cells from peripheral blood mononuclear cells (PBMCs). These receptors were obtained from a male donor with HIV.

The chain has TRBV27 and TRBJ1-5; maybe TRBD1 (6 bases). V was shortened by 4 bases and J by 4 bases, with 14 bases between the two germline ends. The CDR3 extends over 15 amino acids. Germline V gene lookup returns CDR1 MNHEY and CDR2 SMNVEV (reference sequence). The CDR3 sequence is CASSSTGINNQPQHF. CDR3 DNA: TGTGCCAGCAGTTCCACAGGGATAAATAATCAGCCCCAGCATTTT.

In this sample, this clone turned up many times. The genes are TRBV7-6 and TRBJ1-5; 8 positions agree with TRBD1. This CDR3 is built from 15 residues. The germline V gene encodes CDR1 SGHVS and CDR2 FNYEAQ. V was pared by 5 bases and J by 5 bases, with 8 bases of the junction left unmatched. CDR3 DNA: TGTGCCAGCAGCCCGAGAGCAGGGGGCGATCAGCCCCAGCATTTT. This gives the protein CASSPRAGGDQPQHF.

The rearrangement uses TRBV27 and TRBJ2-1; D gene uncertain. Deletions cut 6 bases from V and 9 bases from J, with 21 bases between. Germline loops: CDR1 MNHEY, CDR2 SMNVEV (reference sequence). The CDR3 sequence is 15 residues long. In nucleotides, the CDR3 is TGTGCCAGCAGCCTAGTCGCAGCCTCGGAAGGTGAGCAGTTCTTC. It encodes CASSLVAASEGEQFF.

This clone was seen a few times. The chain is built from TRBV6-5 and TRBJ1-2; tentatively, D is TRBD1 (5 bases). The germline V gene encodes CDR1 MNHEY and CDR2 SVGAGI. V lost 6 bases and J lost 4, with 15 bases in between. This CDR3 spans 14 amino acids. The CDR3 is CASSRDQGGYGYTF. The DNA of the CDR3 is TGTGCCAGCAGCCGGGACCAAGGAGGCTATGGCTACACCTTC.

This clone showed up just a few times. The CDR3 nucleotides read TGTGCCAGTAGTACCGGGACAGCTAACTATGGCTACACCTTC. Translating gives CASSTGTANYGYTF. The gene calls are TRBV19 and TRBJ1-2, with 7 positions matching TRBD1. The CDR3 is 14 amino acids. The trim removed 4 bases at V and 0 bases at J, leaving 2 bases unmatched. From germline, CDR1 is LNHDA and CDR2 SQIVND (reference sequence). The full variable domain, completed using reference TRBV19 and TRBJ1-2, is DGGITQSPKYLFRKEGQNVTLSCEQNLNHDAMYWYRQDPGQGLRLIYYSQIVNDFQKGDIAEGYSVSREKKESFPLTVTSAQKNPTAFYLCASSTGTANYGYTFGSGTRLTVV.

The CDR3 sequence: CASGDIRGVYGYTF. The CDR3 DNA sequence: TGTGCCAGCGGGGACATCAGGGGGGTCTATGGCTACACCTTC. The chain uses TRBV2 and TRBJ1-2; 7 bases agree with TRBD1. CDR3 length: 14 residues. Germline assignment: CDR1 SNHLY and CDR2 FYNNEI. Unmatched junction bases numbered 10, after V lost 8 bases and J lost 4 bases.

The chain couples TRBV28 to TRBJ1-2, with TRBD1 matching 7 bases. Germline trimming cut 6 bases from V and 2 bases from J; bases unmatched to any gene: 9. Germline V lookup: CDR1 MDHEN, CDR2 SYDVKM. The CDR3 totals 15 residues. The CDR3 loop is CASRGGQILNYGYTF. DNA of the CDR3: TGTGCCAGCAGGGGGGGACAGATCCTGAACTATGGCTACACCTTC.

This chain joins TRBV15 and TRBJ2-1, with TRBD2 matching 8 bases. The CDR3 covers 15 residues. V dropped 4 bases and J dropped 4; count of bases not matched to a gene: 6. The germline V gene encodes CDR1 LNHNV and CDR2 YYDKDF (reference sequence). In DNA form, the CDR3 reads TGTGCCACCAGCATTGGGACTAGGGAGTACAATGAGCAGTTCTTC. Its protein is CATSIGTREYNEQFF.

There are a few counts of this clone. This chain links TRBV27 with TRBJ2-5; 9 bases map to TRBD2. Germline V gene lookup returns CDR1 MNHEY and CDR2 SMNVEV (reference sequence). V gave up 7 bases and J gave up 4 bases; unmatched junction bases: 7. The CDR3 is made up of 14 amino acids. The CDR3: CASTSAGGSETQYF. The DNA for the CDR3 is TGTGCCAGCACTTCAGCGGGGGGATCAGAGACCCAGTACTTC.

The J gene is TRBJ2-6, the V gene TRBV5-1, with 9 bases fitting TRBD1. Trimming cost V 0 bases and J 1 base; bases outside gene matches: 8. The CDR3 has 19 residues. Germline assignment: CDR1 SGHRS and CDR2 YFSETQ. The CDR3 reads CASSLVGPGTGSGANVLTF. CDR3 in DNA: TGCGCCAGCAGCTTGGTGGGTCCCGGGACAGGGTCTGGGGCCAACGTCCTGACTTTC.

The chain's CDR3 is CASSLSGGGSYEQYF. CDR3 coding DNA: TGTGCCAGCAGTTTATCCGGGGGCGGGTCCTACGAGCAGTACTTC. The rearrangement joins TRBV28 to TRBJ2-7; perhaps D is TRBD1 or TRBD2 (6 bases each). Germline CDR1 is MDHEN and CDR2 is SYDVKM. The CDR3 contains 15 residues. The V gene lost 1 base and the J gene lost 1 base, with 11 bases spanning the gap.

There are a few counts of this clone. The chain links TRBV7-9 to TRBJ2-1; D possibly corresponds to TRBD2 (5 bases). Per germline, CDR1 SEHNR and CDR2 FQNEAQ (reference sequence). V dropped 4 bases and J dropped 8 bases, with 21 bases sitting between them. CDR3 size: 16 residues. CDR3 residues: CASSSSWIAAGDEQFF. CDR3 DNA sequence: TGTGCCAGCAGCTCCTCCTGGATCGCTGCGGGCGATGAGCAGTTCTTC.

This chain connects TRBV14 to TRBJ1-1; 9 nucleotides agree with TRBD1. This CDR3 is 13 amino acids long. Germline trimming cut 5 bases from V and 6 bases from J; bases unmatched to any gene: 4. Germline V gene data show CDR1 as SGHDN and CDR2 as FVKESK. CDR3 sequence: CASSSTGGAEAFF. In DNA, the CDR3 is TGTGCCAGCAGCTCGACAGGGGGGGCTGAAGCTTTCTTT.

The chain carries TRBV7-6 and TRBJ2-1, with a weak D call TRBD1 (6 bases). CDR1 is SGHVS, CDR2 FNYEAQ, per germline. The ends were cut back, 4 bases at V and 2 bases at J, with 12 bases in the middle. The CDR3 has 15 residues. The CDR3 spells CASSSGRGTYNEQFF. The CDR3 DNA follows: TGTGCCAGCAGCTCGGGAAGGGGGACCTACAATGAGCAGTTCTTC.

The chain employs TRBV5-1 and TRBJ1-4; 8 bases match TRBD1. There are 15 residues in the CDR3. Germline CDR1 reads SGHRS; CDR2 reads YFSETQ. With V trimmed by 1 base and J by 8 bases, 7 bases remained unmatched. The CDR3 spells CASSLQTGAGEKLFF. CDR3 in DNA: TGCGCCAGCAGCTTGCAGACAGGGGCGGGGGAAAAACTGTTTTTT.

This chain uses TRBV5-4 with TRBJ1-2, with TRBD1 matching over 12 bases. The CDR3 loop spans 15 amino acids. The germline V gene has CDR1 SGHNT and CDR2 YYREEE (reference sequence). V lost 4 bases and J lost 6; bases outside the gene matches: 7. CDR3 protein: CASSTGTGGADGYTF. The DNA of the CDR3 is TGTGCCAGCAGCACCGGGACAGGGGGCGCAGATGGCTACACCTTC.

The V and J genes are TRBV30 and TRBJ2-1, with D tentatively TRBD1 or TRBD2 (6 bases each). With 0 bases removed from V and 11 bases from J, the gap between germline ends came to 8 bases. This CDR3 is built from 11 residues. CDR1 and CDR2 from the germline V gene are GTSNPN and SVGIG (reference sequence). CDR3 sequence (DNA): TGTGCCTGGAGTGTCCGGGGGCAGCAGTTCTTC. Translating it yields CAWSVRGQQFF.

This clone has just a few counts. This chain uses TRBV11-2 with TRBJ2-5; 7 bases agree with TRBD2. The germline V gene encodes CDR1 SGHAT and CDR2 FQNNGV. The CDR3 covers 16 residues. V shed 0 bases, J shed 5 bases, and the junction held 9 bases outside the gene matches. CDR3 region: CASSLDSGLPEETQYF. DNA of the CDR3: TGTGCCAGCAGCTTAGATTCGGGACTACCGGAGGAGACCCAGTACTTC.

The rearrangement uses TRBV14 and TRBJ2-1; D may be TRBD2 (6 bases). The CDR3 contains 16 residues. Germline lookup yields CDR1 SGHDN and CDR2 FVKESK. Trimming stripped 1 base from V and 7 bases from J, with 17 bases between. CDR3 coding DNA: TGTGCCAGCAGCCAAGGGGGCTCTTCACGGGGGAATGAGCAGTTCTTC. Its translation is CASSQGGSSRGNEQFF.

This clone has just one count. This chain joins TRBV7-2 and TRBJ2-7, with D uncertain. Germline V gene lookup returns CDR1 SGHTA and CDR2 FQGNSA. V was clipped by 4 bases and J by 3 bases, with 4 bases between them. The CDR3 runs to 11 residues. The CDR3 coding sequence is TGTGCCAGCAGCTCCCACTACGAGCAGTACTTC. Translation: CASSSHYEQYF.

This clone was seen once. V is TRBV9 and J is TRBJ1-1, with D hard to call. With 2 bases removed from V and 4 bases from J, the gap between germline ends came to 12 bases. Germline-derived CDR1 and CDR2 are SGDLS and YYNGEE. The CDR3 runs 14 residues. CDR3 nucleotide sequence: TGTGCCAGCAGCGTGTTAGGAAGAGGCACTGAAGCTTTCTTT. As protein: CASSVLGRGTEAFF.

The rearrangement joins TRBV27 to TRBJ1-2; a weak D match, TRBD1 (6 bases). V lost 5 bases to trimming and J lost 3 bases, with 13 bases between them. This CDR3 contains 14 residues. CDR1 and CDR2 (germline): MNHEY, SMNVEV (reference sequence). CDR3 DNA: TGTGCCAGCAGTGTTCAGGGGTCGGACTATGGCTACACCTTC. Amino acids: CASSVQGSDYGYTF.

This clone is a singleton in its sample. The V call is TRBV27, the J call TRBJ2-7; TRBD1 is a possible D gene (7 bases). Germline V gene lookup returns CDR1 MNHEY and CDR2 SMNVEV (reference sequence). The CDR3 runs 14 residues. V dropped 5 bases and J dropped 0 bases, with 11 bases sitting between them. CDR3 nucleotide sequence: TGTGCCAGCAGTCGCGGGACAGTCTCCTACGAGCAGTACTTC. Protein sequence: CASSRGTVSYEQYF.

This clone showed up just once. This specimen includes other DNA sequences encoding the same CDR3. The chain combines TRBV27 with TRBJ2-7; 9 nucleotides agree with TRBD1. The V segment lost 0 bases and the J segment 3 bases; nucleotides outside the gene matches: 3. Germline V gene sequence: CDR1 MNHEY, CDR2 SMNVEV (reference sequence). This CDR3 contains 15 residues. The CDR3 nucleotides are TGTGCCAGCAGTTTATCCGGGACAGGGCTCTACGAGCAGTACTTC. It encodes CASSLSGTGLYEQYF.

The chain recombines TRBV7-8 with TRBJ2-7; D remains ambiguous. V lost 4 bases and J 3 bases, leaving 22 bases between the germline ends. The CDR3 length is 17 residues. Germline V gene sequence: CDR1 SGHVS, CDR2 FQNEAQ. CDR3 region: CASSSYLELFPNYEQYF. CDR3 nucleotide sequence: TGTGCCAGCAGCTCCTACCTCGAGCTATTCCCGAACTACGAGCAGTACTTC.

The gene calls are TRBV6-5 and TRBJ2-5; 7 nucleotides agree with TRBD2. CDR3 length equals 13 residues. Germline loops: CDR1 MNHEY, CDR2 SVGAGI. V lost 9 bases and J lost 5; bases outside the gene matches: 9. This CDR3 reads CARRRETEETQYF. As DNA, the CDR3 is TGTGCCAGACGGCGGGAGACCGAGGAGACCCAGTACTTC.

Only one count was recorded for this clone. The DNA of the CDR3 is TGTGCCACCAGCAGAGGACTCGACAGGGGCCAGCGGGTGTCCCAGTACTTC. Its translation is CATSRGLDRGQRVSQYF. The genes are TRBV15 and TRBJ2-5; 8 bases fit TRBD1. Unmatched junction bases numbered 16, after V lost 1 base and J lost 9 bases. The CDR3 contains 17 residues. The germline gives CDR1 LNHNV, CDR2 YYDKDF (reference sequence).

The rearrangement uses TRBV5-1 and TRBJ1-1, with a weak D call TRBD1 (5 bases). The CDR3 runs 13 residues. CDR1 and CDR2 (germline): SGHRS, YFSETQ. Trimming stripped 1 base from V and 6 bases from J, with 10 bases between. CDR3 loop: CASSLIRGAEAFF. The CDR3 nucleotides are TGCGCCAGCAGCTTGATACGGGGCGCTGAAGCTTTCTTT.

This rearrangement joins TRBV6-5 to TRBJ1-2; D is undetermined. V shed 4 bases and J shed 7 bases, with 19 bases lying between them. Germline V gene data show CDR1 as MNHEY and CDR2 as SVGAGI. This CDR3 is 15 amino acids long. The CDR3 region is CASSSRQLLRRGYTF. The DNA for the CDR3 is TGTGCCAGCAGTTCCCGCCAACTATTACGCCGTGGCTACACCTTC.

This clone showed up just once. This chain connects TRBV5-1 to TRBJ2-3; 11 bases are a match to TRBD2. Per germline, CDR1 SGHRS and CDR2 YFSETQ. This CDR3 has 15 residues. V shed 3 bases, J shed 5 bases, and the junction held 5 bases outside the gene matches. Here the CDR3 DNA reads TGCGCCAGCAGCTCTACTAGCGGGGGTTTAGATACGCAGTATTTT. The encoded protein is CASSSTSGGLDTQYF.

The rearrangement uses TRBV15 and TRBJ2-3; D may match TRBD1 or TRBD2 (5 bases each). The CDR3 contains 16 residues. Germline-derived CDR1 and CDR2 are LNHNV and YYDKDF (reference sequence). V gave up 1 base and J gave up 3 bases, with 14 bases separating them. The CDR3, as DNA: TGTGCCACCAGCAGAGCCAACCGGGGCGGTACAGATACGCAGTATTTT. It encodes CATSRANRGGTDTQYF.